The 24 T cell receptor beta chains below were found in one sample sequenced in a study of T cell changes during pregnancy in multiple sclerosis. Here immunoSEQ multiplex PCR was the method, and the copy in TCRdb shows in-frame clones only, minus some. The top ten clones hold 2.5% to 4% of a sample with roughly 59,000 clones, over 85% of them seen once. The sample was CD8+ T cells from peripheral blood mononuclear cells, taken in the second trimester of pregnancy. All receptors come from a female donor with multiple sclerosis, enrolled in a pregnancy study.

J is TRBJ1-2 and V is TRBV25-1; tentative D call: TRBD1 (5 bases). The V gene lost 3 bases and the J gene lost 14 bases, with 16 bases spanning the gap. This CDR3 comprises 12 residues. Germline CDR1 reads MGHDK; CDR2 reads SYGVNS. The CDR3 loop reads CASSEVGGASTF. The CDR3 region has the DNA TGTGCCAGCAGTGAGGTGGGGGGAGCGAGTACCTTC.

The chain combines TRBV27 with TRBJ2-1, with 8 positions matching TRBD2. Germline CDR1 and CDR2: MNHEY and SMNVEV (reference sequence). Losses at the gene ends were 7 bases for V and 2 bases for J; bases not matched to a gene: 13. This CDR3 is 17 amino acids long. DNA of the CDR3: TGTGCCAGCACTCTCACCGGGGGGGGTCCCCCCTACAATGAGCAGTTCTTC. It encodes CASTLTGGGPPYNEQFF.

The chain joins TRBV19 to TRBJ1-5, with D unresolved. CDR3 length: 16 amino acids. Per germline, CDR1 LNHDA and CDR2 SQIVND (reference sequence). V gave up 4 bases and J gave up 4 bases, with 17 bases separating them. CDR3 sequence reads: CASSTPGEGINQPQHF. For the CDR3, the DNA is TGTGCCAGTAGTACCCCCGGAGAGGGTATAAATCAGCCCCAGCATTTT.

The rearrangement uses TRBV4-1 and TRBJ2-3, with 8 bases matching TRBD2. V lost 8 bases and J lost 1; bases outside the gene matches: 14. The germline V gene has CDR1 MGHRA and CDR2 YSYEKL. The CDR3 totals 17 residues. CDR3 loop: CASLGRGSGMGTDTQYF. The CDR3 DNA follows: TGCGCCAGCCTTGGGCGGGGTAGCGGGATGGGCACAGATACGCAGTATTTT.

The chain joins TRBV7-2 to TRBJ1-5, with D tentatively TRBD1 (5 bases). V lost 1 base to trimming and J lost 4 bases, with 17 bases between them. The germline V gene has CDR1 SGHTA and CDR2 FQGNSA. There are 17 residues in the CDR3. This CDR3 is CASSLESGLKGNQPQHF. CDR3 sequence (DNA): TGTGCCAGCAGCTTAGAGTCAGGGTTGAAGGGAAATCAGCCCCAGCATTTT.

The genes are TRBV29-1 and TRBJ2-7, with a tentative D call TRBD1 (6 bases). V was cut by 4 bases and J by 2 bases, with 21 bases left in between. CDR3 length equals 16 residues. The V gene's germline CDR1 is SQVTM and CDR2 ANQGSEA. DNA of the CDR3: TGCAGCGTTGGCGGATCCATCAGGGGTTCACCCTACGAGCAGTACTTC. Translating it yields CSVGGSIRGSPYEQYF.

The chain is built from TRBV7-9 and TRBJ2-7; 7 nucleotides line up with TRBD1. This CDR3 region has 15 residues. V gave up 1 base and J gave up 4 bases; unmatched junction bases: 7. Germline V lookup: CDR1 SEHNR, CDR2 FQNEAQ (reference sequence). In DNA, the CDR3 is TGTGCCAGCAGCTTAGGACAGGGTCTGGGATACGAGCAGTACTTC. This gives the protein CASSLGQGLGYEQYF. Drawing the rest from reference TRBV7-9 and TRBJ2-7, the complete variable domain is DTGVSQNPRHKITKRGQNVTFRCDPISEHNRLYWYRQTLGQGPEFLTYFQNEAQLEKSRLLSDRFSAERPKGSFSTLEIQRTEQGDSAMYLCASSLGQGLGYEQYFGPGTRLTVT.

The CDR3 loop is CASSFPSGLTEETQYF. CDR3 DNA sequence: TGTGCCAGCAGTTTCCCCAGCGGGCTAACCGAAGAGACCCAGTACTTC. The genes are TRBV28 and TRBJ2-5, with a weak D call TRBD2 (6 bases). Germline V gene lookup returns CDR1 MDHEN and CDR2 SYDVKM. This CDR3 spans 16 amino acids. The germline V and J ends were trimmed by 3 bases and 3 bases, with 17 bases remaining between them. The variable domain in full, with the rest retrieved from reference TRBV28 and TRBJ2-5, is DVKVTQSSRYLVKRTGEKVFLECVQDMDHENMFWYRQDPGLGLRLIYFSYDVKMKEKGDIPEGYSVSREKKERFSLILESASTNQTSMYLCASSFPSGLTEETQYFGPGTRLLVL.

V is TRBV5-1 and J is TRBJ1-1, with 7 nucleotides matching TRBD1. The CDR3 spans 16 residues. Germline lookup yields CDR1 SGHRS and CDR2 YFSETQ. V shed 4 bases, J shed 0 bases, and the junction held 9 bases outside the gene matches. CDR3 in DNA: TGCGCCAGCAGCCCCCGGGACAGTTTTATGAACACTGAAGCTTTCTTT. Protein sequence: CASSPRDSFMNTEAFF.

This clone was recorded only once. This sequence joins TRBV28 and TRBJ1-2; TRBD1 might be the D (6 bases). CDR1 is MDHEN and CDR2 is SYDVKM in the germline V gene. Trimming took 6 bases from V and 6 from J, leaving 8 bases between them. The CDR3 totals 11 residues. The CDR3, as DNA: TGTGCCAGCAGCAAGGGGGATGGCTACACCTTC. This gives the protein CASSKGDGYTF.

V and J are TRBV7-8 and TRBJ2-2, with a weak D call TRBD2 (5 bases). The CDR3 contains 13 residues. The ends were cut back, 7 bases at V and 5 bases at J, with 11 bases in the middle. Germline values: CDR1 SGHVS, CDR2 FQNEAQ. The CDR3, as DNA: TGTGCCAGCACCTTTGGAGGTACCGGGGAGCTGTTTTTT. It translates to CASTFGGTGELFF.

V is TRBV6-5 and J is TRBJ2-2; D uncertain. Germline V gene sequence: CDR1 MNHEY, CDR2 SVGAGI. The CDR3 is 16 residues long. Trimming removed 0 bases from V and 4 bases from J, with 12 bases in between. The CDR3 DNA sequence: TGTGCCAGCAGTTACTCGAACCCACACGTCACCGGGGAGCTGTTTTTT. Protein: CASSYSNPHVTGELFF.

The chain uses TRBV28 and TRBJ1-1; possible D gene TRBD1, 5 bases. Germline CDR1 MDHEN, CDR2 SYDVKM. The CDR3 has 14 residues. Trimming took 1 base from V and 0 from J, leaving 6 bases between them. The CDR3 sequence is CASSLSRVNTEAFF. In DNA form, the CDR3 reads TGTGCCAGCAGTTTATCCAGGGTGAACACTGAAGCTTTCTTT.

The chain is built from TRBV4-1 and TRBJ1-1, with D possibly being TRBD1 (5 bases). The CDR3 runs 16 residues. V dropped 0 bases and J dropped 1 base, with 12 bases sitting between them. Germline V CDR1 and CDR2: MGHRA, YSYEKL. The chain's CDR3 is CASSQEGASSNTEAFF. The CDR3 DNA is TGCGCCAGCAGCCAAGAAGGGGCCAGTTCGAACACTGAAGCTTTCTTT.

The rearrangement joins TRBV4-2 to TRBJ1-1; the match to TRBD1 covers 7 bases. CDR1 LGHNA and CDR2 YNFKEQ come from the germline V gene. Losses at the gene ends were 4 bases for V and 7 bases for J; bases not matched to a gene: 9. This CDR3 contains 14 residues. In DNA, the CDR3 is TGTGCCAGCAGCCTAAATACAGGGGTAGGTGAAGCTTTCTTT. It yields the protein CASSLNTGVGEAFF.

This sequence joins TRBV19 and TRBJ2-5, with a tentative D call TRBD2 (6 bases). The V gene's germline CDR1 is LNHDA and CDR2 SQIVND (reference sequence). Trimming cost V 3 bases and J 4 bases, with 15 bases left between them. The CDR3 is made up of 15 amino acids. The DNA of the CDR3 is TGTGCCAGTAGTATTCTTCTGAGAGCGGGAGAGACCCAGTACTTC. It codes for CASSILLRAGETQYF.

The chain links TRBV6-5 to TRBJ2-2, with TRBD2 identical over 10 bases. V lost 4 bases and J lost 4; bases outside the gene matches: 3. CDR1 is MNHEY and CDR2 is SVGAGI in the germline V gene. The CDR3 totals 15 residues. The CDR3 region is CASSLAGGPTGELFF. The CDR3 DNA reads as TGTGCCAGCAGTTTAGCGGGAGGCCCCACCGGGGAGCTGTTTTTT.

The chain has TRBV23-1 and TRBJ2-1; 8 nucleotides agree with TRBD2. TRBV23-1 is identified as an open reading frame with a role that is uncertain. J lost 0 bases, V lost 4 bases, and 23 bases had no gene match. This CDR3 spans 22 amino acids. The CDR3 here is CASSPLFLRVTSGQSSYNEQFF. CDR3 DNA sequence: TGCGCCAGCAGTCCCCTATTCCTCAGGGTCACTAGCGGACAAAGCTCCTACAATGAGCAGTTCTTC.

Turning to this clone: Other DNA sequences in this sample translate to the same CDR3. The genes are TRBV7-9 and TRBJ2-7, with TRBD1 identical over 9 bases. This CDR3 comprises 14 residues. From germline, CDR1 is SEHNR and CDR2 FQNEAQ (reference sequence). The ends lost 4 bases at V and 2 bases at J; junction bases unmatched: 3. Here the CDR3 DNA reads TGTGCCAGCAGCTCCCGGGACAGGGCCTACGAGCAGTACTTC. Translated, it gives CASSSRDRAYEQYF.

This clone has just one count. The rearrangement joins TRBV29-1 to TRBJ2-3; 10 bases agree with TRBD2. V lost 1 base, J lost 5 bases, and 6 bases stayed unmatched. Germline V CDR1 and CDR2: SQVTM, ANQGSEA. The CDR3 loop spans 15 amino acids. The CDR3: CSVEGVAGGIDTQYF. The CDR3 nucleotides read TGCAGCGTTGAAGGTGTAGCGGGAGGTATAGATACGCAGTATTTT.

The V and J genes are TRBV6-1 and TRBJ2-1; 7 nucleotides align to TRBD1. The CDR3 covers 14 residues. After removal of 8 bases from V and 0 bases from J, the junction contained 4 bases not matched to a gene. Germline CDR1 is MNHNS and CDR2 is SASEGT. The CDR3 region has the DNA TGTGCCAGCGTGGACAGGAACTCCTACAATGAGCAGTTCTTC. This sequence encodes CASVDRNSYNEQFF.

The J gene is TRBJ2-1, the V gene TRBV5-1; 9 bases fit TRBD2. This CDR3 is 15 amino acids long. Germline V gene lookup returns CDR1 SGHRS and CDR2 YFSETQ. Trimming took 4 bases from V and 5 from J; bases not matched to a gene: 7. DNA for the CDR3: TGCGCCAGCAGCGTAATAGCGGGAGAGAACAATGAGCAGTTCTTC. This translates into CASSVIAGENNEQFF.

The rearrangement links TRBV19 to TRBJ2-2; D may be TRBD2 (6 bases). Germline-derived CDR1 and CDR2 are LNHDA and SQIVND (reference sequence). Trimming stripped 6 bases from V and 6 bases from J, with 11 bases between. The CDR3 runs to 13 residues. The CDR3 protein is CASRISGSGELFF. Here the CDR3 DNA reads TGTGCCAGTAGAATAAGCGGGTCCGGGGAGCTGTTTTTT.

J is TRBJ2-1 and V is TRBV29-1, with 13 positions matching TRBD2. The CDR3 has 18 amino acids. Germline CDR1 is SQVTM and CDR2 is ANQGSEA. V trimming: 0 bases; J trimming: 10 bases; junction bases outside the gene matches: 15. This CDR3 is CSVEEPRGTSGRAQEQFF. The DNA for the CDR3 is TGCAGCGTTGAAGAACCCAGGGGTACTAGCGGGAGGGCCCAGGAGCAGTTCTTC.